These 18 T cell receptor beta chains were sequenced from one sample in a study of blood T cells in healthy people across ages. Then a second PCR, running about 6 to 12 cycles, was carried out with a sample-barcoded 5' primer and a J-beta primer mix. TCRdb reanalysed the 5' RACE reads using MiXCR and keeps one entry per CDR3 protein. This sample has around 1,000,000 distinct CDR3 sequences; roughly two fifths occur once, and the top ten carry around 13%. Sequencing used blood. These receptor sequences come from a man between 18 and 29 years old in good health.

This clonotype was picked up one time. The J gene is TRBJ2-1, the V gene TRBV7-9; D perhaps matches TRBD2 (5 bases). The V gene lost 3 bases and the J gene lost 7 bases, with 13 bases spanning the gap. From germline, CDR1 is SEHNR and CDR2 FQNEAQ (reference sequence). The CDR3 has 14 amino acids. CDR3 residues: CASSFRFGENEQFF. DNA of the CDR3: TGTGCCAGCAGCTTCCGATTTGGGGAGAATGAGCAGTTCTTC.

This chain uses TRBV4-3 with TRBJ2-2; D unclear. CDR3 size: 12 residues. Per germline, CDR1 LGHNA and CDR2 YSLEER. Deletions cut 0 bases from V and 6 bases from J, with 2 bases between. For the CDR3, the DNA is TGCGCCAGCAGCCAAGATCCCGGGGAGCTGTTTTTT. As protein: CASSQDPGELFF.

This clonotype appeared a few times. This chain uses TRBV4-3 with TRBJ2-1; D remains ambiguous. V was cut by 0 bases and J by 4 bases, with 13 bases left in between. CDR1 and CDR2 from the germline V gene are LGHNA and YSLEER. The CDR3 length is 16 residues. The CDR3: CASSQEWVGLYNEQFF. The CDR3 nucleotides are TGCGCCAGCAGCCAAGAATGGGTTGGGCTGTACAATGAGCAGTTCTTC.

The chain combines TRBV11-1 with TRBJ2-7, with D perhaps given as TRBD1 or TRBD2 (6 bases each). Germline CDR1 and CDR2: SGHAT and FQDESV (reference sequence). There are 14 residues in the CDR3. V shed 2 bases and J shed 7 bases, with 15 bases lying between them. The CDR3 DNA sequence: TGTGCCAGCAGCTTATCGGGGGCTTACAATGAGCAGTACTTC. Translated: CASSLSGAYNEQYF.

This clonotype was counted only a few times. The chain links TRBV15 to TRBJ2-4; 9 bases fit TRBD1. J lost 2 bases, V lost 2 bases, and 10 bases had no gene match. This CDR3 has 18 amino acids. CDR1 is LNHNV, CDR2 YYDKDF, per germline (reference sequence). For the CDR3, the DNA is TGTGCCACCAGCAGACTTAGACAGGGGGAAGGGTCCAAAAACATTCAGTACTTC. Protein sequence: CATSRLRQGEGSKNIQYF.

V usage is TRBV3-1 and J usage is TRBJ2-1; a possible D gene is TRBD2 (6 bases). V lost 2 bases, J lost 3 bases, and 17 bases lay in between. CDR3 length: 17 residues. Germline V CDR1 and CDR2: LGHDT, YNNKEL (reference sequence). The CDR3 DNA reads TGTGCCAGCAGCCAATCACGGGGACTCGCTATCTACAATGAGCAGTTCTTC. Translating gives CASSQSRGLAIYNEQFF.

The chain employs TRBV6-1 and TRBJ1-2; D call uncertain. The germline gives CDR1 MNHNS, CDR2 SASEGT. Between the trimmed V and J ends, which lost 2 bases and 2 bases, there was a span of 12 bases. The CDR3 is made up of 15 amino acids. The chain's CDR3 is CASSEWSGRNYGYTF. The DNA of the CDR3 is TGTGCCAGCAGTGAATGGTCCGGTCGGAACTATGGCTACACCTTC.

To note about this clonotype: With a much larger clone just one base away, this may be a read error. The V gene is TRBV7-2, the J gene TRBJ2-3, with D maybe TRBD1 (6 bases). The CDR3 contains 14 residues. Germline V gene sequence: CDR1 SGHTA, CDR2 FQGNSA. The CDR3 sequence is CAGSLDRNTDTQYF. DNA of the CDR3: TGTGCCGGCAGCTTAGACAGGAACACAGATACGCAGTATTTT. Full variable domain (missing parts from reference TRBV7-2 and TRBJ2-3): GAGVSQSPSNKVTEKGKDVELRCDPISGHTALYWYRQSLGQGLEFLIYFQGNSAPDKSGLPSDRFSAERTGGSVSTLTIQRTQQEDSAVYLCAGSLDRNTDTQYFGPGTRLTVL.

The chain joins TRBV7-9 to TRBJ2-4; D remains ambiguous. The better agreement between TRBJ2-5 and the DNA end casts doubt on the J call. Germline V gene lookup returns CDR1 SEHNR and CDR2 FQNEAQ (reference sequence). The length of the CDR3 is 14 residues. The CDR3 DNA is TGTGCCAGCAGCGTAGTAGAGCTGCAAGAGACCCAGTACTTC. Translated: CASSVVELQETQYF.

This clonotype was detected a few times. The CDR3 region has the DNA TGCGCCAGCAGCCACACACTGGGAGGGAGCTCCTACGAGCAGTACTTC. Protein: CASSHTLGGSSYEQYF. The V and J genes are TRBV4-1 and TRBJ2-7, with 7 bases lining up with TRBD2. J gave up 0 bases and V 3 bases, and 8 bases lay outside the gene matches. In germline, CDR1 is MGHRA, CDR2 YSYEKL. The CDR3 loop spans 16 amino acids.

The chain combines TRBV6-2 or TRBV6-3 with TRBJ1-2, with D possibly being TRBD1 (6 bases). Trimming cost V 5 bases and J 0 bases, with 7 bases left between them. Per the germline V gene, CDR1 is MNHEY and CDR2 is SVGEGT. The CDR3 consists of 13 residues. CDR3 protein: CASSGTTNYGYTF. The CDR3 DNA is TGTGCCAGCAGTGGGACAACTAACTATGGCTACACCTTC.

This chain connects TRBV27 to TRBJ2-1, with 9 positions matching TRBD2. The CDR3 loop spans 19 amino acids. CDR1 MNHEY and CDR2 SMNVEV come from the germline V gene (reference sequence). Trimming removed 3 bases from V and 9 bases from J; junction bases left unmatched: 21. This CDR3 is CASSFTGLARGLASGEQFF. In nucleotides, the CDR3 is TGTGCCAGCAGTTTCACCGGACTAGCGAGGGGCCTCGCCTCCGGTGAGCAGTTCTTC.

Only one count was recorded for this clonotype. This rearrangement joins TRBV5-1 to TRBJ2-5; D is ambiguous. This CDR3 region has 13 residues. Germline CDR1 reads SGHRS; CDR2 reads YFSETQ. Trimming pared 4 bases from V and 0 bases from J, leaving 7 bases between. CDR3 coding DNA: TGCGCCAGCAGCGACAACAACCAAGAGACCCAGTACTTC. This encodes CASSDNNQETQYF.

The chain joins TRBV4-3 to TRBJ2-5, with 9 bases identical to TRBD2. The V segment lost 1 base and the J segment 11 bases; nucleotides outside the gene matches: 11. The CDR3 loop spans 15 amino acids. In germline, CDR1 is LGHNA, CDR2 YSLEER. In DNA, the CDR3 is TGCGCCAGCAGCCAAGGGTTGGCGGGGGGGATTGAGCAGTACTTC. It is translated as CASSQGLAGGIEQYF.

Details on this clonotype: Given a much more abundant clone one base away, this may be a read error. V and J are TRBV6-6 and TRBJ1-1; TRBD1 aligns across 7 bases. This CDR3 region has 12 residues. Germline values: CDR1 MNHNY, CDR2 SVGAGI (reference sequence). CDR3 coding DNA: TGTACCAGCAGTGACAGGGACACTGAAGCTTTCTTT. It is translated as CTSSDRDTEAFF.

There are a few counts of this clonotype. The V and J genes are TRBV4-3 and TRBJ1-1; no definite D call. The CDR3 loop spans 14 amino acids. The ends were cut back, 1 base at V and 6 bases at J, with 12 bases in the middle. Germline V gene sequence: CDR1 LGHNA, CDR2 YSLEER. The CDR3 DNA reads TGCGCCAGCAGCCAAGTTCCAACGGAGGCTGAAGCTTTCTTT. Translating gives CASSQVPTEAEAFF.

This clonotype was counted only a few times. The genes are TRBV5-1 and TRBJ2-3; 12 nucleotides match TRBD2. The CDR3 totals 14 residues. With V trimmed by 4 bases and J by 6 bases, 3 bases remained unmatched. In germline, CDR1 is SGHRS, CDR2 YFSETQ. The CDR3 loop is CASSTTSGGDTQYF. The CDR3 nucleotides read TGCGCCAGCAGCACTACTAGCGGGGGGGATACGCAGTATTTT. Full variable domain (missing parts from reference TRBV5-1 and TRBJ2-3): KAGVTQTPRYLIKTRGQQVTLSCSPISGHRSVSWYQQTPGQGLQFLFEYFSETQRNKGNFPGRFSGRQFSNSRSEMNVSTLELGDSALYLCASSTTSGGDTQYFGPGTRLTVL.

V is TRBV11-1 and J is TRBJ1-4, with unresolved D. The CDR3 runs to 14 residues. The ends were cut back, 5 bases at V and 6 bases at J, with 13 bases in the middle. Per the germline V gene, CDR1 is SGHAT and CDR2 is FQDESV (reference sequence). CDR3 nucleotides: TGTGCCAGCAGCCGAGGGCCGTCCCATGAAAAACTGTTTTTT. This codes for CASSRGPSHEKLFF. The full variable domain, its missing parts supplied by reference TRBV11-1 and TRBJ1-4, is EAEVAQSPRYKITEKSQAVAFWCDPISGHATLYWYRQILGQGPELLVQFQDESVVDDSQLPKDRFSAERLKGVDSTLKIQPAELGDSAMYLCASSRGPSHEKLFFGSGTQLSVL.